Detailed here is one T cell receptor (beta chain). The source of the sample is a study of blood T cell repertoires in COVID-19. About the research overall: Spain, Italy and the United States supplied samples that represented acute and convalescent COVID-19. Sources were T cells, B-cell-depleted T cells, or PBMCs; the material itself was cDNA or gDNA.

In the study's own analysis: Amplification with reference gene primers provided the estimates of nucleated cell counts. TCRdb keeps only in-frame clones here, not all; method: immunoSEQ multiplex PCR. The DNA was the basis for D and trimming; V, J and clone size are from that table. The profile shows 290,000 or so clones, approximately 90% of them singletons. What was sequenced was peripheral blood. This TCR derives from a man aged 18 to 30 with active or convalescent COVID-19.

CDR3 DNA: TGTGCCAGCTCACCCGCTTTACAGGGTGGTTCACCCCTCCACTTT. Protein product: CASSPALQGGSPLHF. The chain links TRBV18 to TRBJ1-6, with D possibly TRBD1 on 6 matching bases. The CDR3 sequence is 15 residues long. The V and J ends lost 3 bases and 9 bases respectively, with 15 bases between them. The germline gives CDR1 KGHSH, CDR2 LQKENI.